The clone carrying this TCR beta chain has a single count. The antigen remains undetermined. This CDR3 is 13 amino acids long. The V end was cut by 5 bases, the J end by 3 bases, with 10 bases between. CDR1 is MNHEY, CDR2 SMNVEV, per germline (reference sequence). TCRdb's table, derived via immunoSEQ multiplex PCR, lists solely in-frame clones and lacks some. This sample carries roughly 350,000 clones, around 90% of them seen once, and the ten largest clones take around 6.6%. This entry is derived from a study of Ad26.COV2.S vaccination and SARS-CoV-2 variants. Study-wide results and caveats: Those who received vaccine or placebo ended up with similar non-spike TCR breadth. Vaccinated individuals (as opposed to placebo recipients) had higher spike-specific TCR breadth. Analyses that measured TCR breadth and depth may have underestimated total T cell responses.

This sample's treatment: about 20 received Ad26.COV2.S at low or high dose, single or two shots; several received placebo; per-sample allocation not given. Each sample was drawn 63 days after the first injection (of vaccine or placebo). The receptor was isolated from a person between 18 and 60 years old who received the Ad26.COV2.S COVID-19 vaccine or a placebo. The chain is built from TRBV27 and TRBJ2-5; no reliable D call. The specimen comprised peripheral blood, sampled in a trial of Ad26.COV2.S vaccine versus placebo. The CDR3 DNA reads TGTGCCAGCAGTAACCGAGTAGAAGAGACCCAGTACTTC. This codes for CASSNRVEETQYF.